This T cell receptor beta chain was recovered during a study of PD-1 blockade in classical Hodgkin lymphoma. General study points: Those starting nivolumab under 1 year post-ASCT were excluded. What drove the repertoire differences, possibly disease activity or prior therapy, has not been defined. Newly diagnosed and completely responding patients shared comparable baseline diversity.

This clone was seen just once. Its matching antigen is unknown. Time point: cycle 4 day 1 (C4D1), after 6 weeks of nivolumab. All trial patients relapsed after autologous stem cell transplantation. The method was immunoSEQ multiplex PCR; TCRdb's version includes in-frame clones alone and lacks a portion of them. The repertoire consists of 85,000 to 90,000 clones, with 90% occurring once and the leading ten covering about 2.9%. The sequencing here drew on peripheral blood mononuclear cells (PBMCs), taken before the fourth cycle of nivolumab. The source of this sequence is a human donor with classical Hodgkin lymphoma.

The CDR3 bases are TGTGCCAGCAGCCTGGGACAGCCCTACGAGCAGTACTTC. Its translation: CASSLGQPYEQYF. The chain carries TRBV7-2 and TRBJ2-7, with 7 bases matching TRBD1. CDR3 length equals 13 residues. The V gene end was trimmed by 5 bases and the J gene end by 2 bases; junction bases not matched to a gene: 3. From germline, CDR1 is SGHTA and CDR2 FQGNSA.